This T cell receptor beta chain originates from a study of neurological immune-mediated disorders. Notes on the study in general: Phylogenetic analysis grouped 18 of 34 multiple sclerosis patients' repertoires together, suggesting a possible repertoire signature.

A total of 2 million PBMCs stored at -80 degrees C provided the unsorted libraries. 5'RACE generated cDNA with 10-nucleotide random UMIs. Sequencing runs each yielded over 200 million TCR-beta sequences from 15-18 subjects. MiXCR was run by TCRdb on the 5' RACE reads, yielding one entry per CDR3 protein. Of approximately 46,000 distinct CDR3 sequences listed, under 3.5% were seen once; the top ten hold more than 13%. Of note for this clonotype: The antigen is not known. Since a much larger clone is just one base distant, this may be a read error.

This CDR3 is 12 amino acids long. Germline assignment: CDR1 SGHTA and CDR2 FQGNSA. The sequenced sample was PBMCs. The chain links TRBV7-2 to TRBJ2-7; D unresolved. The receptor was derived from a woman in her fifties or sixties with multiple sclerosis. The CDR3 DNA follows: TGTGACAGCACCATTACGAAGTACGAGCAGTACTTC. Protein product: CDSTITKYEQYF.